This T cell receptor beta chain was captured in a study of T-cell reconstitution after alpha-beta-depleted transplantation in children. CDR1 is LGHNT, CDR2 FRNRAP, per germline. Trimming took off 8 bases at V and 6 bases at J, with 19 bases between the two ends. The CDR3 runs 15 residues. This sample's TCRbeta library carried unique molecular identifier barcodes. TCRdb re-analysed the PCR reads in MiXCR, keeping a single row per CDR3 protein. The profile shows 100,000 or so distinct CDR3 sequences, 9% to 15% of them singletons. The specimen comprised PBMCs from the stem cell graft donor, sampled from the stem cell graft. The receptor was isolated from a human donor who donated a stem cell graft to a child with inherited bone marrow failure. The chain links TRBV12-5 to TRBJ1-4, with D possibly being TRBD1 (5 bases). CDR3 sequence (DNA): TGTGCTAGTCGGGGGACCCCCCAAACGGATGAAAAACTGTTTTTT. Amino acid sequence: CASRGTPQTDEKLFF.